This T cell receptor beta chain was observed in a study of T-cell reconstitution after alpha-beta-depleted transplantation in children. Germline CDR1 reads MNHEY; CDR2 reads SVGAGI. CDR3 length: 16 amino acids. Trimming shortened V by 0 bases and J by 6 bases, and 18 bases separated the two germline ends. Preparation of the TCRbeta library was carried out with unique molecular identifiers. MiXCR, run by TCRdb on the PCR reads, gives a single entry per CDR3 protein. The sample contains about a million distinct CDR3 sequences, about 30% of which appear only once. The rearrangement joins TRBV6-5 to TRBJ2-7; possibly TRBD2 for D (6 bases). This clonotype was obtained from a boy in the first two years of life who had a stem cell transplant for SCID, so the T cells may come from the graft donor. The sequencing here drew on PBMCs, mostly from graft donor cells, taken 360 days after TCRalphabeta/CD19-depleted stem cell transplant. In DNA, the CDR3 is TGTGCCAGCAGTTACTCCCGCGGGGAACGATCGCTCGAGCAGTACTTC. Translated: CASSYSRGERSLEQYF.